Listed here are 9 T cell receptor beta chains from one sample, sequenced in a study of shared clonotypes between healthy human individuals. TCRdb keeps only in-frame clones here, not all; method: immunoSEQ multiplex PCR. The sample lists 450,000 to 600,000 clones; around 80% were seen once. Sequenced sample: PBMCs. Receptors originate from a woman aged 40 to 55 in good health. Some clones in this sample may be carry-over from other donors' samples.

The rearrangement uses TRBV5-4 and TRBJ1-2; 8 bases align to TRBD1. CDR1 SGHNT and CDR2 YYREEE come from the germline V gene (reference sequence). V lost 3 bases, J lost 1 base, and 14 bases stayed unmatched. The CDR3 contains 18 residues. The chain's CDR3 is CASSSRGGTGRFNYGYTF. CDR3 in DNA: TGTGCCAGCAGCTCGAGAGGGGGGACAGGCCGTTTTAACTATGGCTACACCTTC.

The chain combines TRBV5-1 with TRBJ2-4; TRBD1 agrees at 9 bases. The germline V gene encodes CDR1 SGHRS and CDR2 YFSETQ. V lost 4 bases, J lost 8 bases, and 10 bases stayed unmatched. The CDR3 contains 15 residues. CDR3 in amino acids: CASSANTGGEDIQYF. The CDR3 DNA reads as TGCGCCAGCAGCGCGAATACAGGGGGCGAGGACATTCAGTACTTC.

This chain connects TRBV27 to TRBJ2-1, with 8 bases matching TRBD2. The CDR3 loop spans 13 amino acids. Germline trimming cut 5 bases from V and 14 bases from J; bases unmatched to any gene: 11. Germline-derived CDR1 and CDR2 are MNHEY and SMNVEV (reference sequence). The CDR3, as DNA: TGTGCCAGCAGTACACCCGGGACTAGGATGGAGTTCTTC. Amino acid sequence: CASSTPGTRMEFF.

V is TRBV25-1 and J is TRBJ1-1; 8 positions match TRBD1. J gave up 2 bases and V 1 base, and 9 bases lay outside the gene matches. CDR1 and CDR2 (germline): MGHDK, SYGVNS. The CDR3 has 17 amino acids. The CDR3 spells CASSEFSAGGLNTEAFF. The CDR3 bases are TGTGCCAGCAGTGAATTCTCAGCAGGGGGCCTTAACACTGAAGCTTTCTTT.

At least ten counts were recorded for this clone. The CDR3 loop reads CASSVDSLANTEAFF. CDR3 coding DNA: TGTGCCAGCAGCGTAGATAGTTTGGCGAACACTGAAGCTTTCTTT. The chain is built from TRBV9 and TRBJ1-1; no clear D. Germline CDR1 and CDR2: SGDLS and YYNGEE. Trimming left V 0 bases short and J 1 base short, with 10 bases between. The CDR3 totals 15 residues.

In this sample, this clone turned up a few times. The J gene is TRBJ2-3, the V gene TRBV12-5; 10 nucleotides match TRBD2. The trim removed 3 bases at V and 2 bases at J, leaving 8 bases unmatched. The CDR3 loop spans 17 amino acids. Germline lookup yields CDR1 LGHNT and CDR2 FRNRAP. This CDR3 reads CASGFLGLAEDTDTQYF. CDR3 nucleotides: TGTGCTAGTGGTTTCCTCGGACTAGCGGAAGACACAGATACGCAGTATTTT. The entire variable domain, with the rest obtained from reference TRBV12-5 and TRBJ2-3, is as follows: DARVTQTPRHKVTEMGQEVTMRCQPILGHNTVFWYRQTMMQGLELLAYFRNRAPLDDSGMPKDRFSAEMPDATLATLKIQPSEPRDSAVYFCASGFLGLAEDTDTQYFGPGTRLTVL.

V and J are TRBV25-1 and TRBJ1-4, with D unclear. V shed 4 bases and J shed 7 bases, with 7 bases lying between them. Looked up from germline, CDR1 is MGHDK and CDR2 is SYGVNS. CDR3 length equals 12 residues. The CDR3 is CASSVGVEKLFF. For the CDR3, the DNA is TGTGCCAGCAGTGTTGGTGTTGAAAAACTGTTTTTT.

Written as DNA, the CDR3 is TGTGCCAGCAGCGAACGACGACAGGGCCACTACGAGCAGTACTTC. Translation gives CASSERRQGHYEQYF. The chain joins TRBV5-4 to TRBJ2-7, with 7 positions matching TRBD1. V shed 4 bases, J shed 3 bases, and the junction held 10 bases outside the gene matches. CDR3 length: 15 amino acids. Per the germline V gene, CDR1 is SGHNT and CDR2 is YYREEE (reference sequence).

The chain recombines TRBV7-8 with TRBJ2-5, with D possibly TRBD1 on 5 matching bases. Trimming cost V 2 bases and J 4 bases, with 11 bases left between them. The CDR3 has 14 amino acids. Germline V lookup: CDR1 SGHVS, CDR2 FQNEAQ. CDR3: CASSLNPQGETQYF. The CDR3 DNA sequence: TGTGCCAGCAGCTTAAATCCCCAGGGAGAGACCCAGTACTTC.